The 21 T cell receptor beta chains in this list originate from one sample, sequenced in a study of T cells in Graves' hyperthyroidism and ophthalmopathy. RNA transcripts provided the source from which TCR beta CDR3 regions were amplified. RT-PCR in the first round (using the HTBI primer set) targeted the TCR CDR3. MiXCR, run by TCRdb on the multiplex PCR reads, gives a single entry per CDR3 protein. This table has around 700,000 distinct CDR3 sequences, around 20% appearing once. Material for sequencing was blood. All receptors derive from a woman in her forties or fifties with Graves' hyperthyroidism that later progressed to Graves' ophthalmopathy.

This clonotype was seen ten or more times. The chain combines TRBV5-5 with TRBJ1-5, with D hard to call. Germline CDR1 reads SGHKS; CDR2 reads YYEKEE (reference sequence). The CDR3 has 16 amino acids. V lost 0 bases to trimming and J lost 4 bases, with 14 bases between them. In DNA, the CDR3 is TGTGCCAGCAGCTTGGATAACGGCCGTGGGAATCAGCCCCAGCATTTT. Its protein is CASSLDNGRGNQPQHF.

This clonotype was seen many times. The chain joins TRBV6-2 or TRBV6-3 to TRBJ2-5; TRBD1 aligns across 7 bases. In germline, CDR1 is MNHEY, CDR2 SVGEGT. CDR3 size: 16 residues. V shed 4 bases and J 1 base; nucleotides not matched to a gene: 9. This CDR3 is CASSSHRGVRQETQYF. As DNA, the CDR3 is TGTGCCAGCAGTTCGCACAGGGGAGTGCGCCAAGAGACCCAGTACTTC.

J is TRBJ1-2 and V is TRBV5-5; perhaps TRBD1 as D (6 bases). Germline CDR1 is SGHKS and CDR2 is YYEKEE (reference sequence). Trimming pared 0 bases from V and 8 bases from J, leaving 20 bases between. This CDR3 is 16 amino acids long. In DNA form, the CDR3 reads TGTGCCAGCAGCTTGGATTACATTCGGGGGGCGGGCGGCTACACCTTC. Its translation is CASSLDYIRGAGGYTF.

The V and J genes are TRBV11-3 and TRBJ1-6; maybe TRBD1 (5 bases). Trimming pared 6 bases from V and 10 bases from J, leaving 16 bases between. The CDR3 extends over 14 amino acids. Germline V CDR1 and CDR2: SGHNT, YENEEA. CDR3 DNA sequence: TGTGCCAGCAGTTTTTCGGGGGTGCGGTCACCCCTCCACTTT. Amino acids: CASSFSGVRSPLHF.

This rearrangement joins TRBV7-9 to TRBJ1-6, with D maybe TRBD1 (6 bases). The CDR3 consists of 16 residues. Per the germline V gene, CDR1 is SEHNR and CDR2 is FQNEAQ (reference sequence). Trimming stripped 4 bases from V and 5 bases from J, with 15 bases between. The CDR3 DNA sequence: TGTGCCAGCAGCTATCCCCCGGGGGCTAATAATTCACCCCTCCACTTT. It specifies CASSYPPGANNSPLHF.

The rearrangement links TRBV18 to TRBJ1-2, with D perhaps TRBD1 (6 bases). CDR3 length equals 15 residues. Deletions cut 3 bases from V and 4 bases from J, with 15 bases between. The germline V gene has CDR1 KGHSH and CDR2 LQKENI. This CDR3 is CASSPQPGQFYGYTF. The CDR3 DNA sequence: TGTGCCAGCTCACCCCAGCCCGGACAGTTCTATGGCTACACCTTC.

This clonotype showed up many times. The chain combines TRBV5-1 with TRBJ2-3; D uncertain. The germline CDR1 and CDR2 sequences are SGHRS and YFSETQ. This CDR3 has 13 residues. Deletions cut 1 base from V and 4 bases from J, with 7 bases between. The CDR3, as DNA: TGCGCCAGCAGCTTGACGTGGGCAGATACGCAGTATTTT. Translated, it gives CASSLTWADTQYF.

This clonotype was recorded a few times. One end of the junction does not line up with germline, which may come from a read error. The gene calls are TRBV7-7 and TRBJ2-7, with D perhaps being TRBD1 or TRBD2 (5 bases each). Germline CDR1 SSHAT, CDR2 FNYEAQ (reference sequence). The CDR3 extends over 13 amino acids. This CDR3 reads CASSLDQGREQYF. As DNA, the CDR3 is TGTGCTAGCAGCTTAGATCAGGGACGGGAGCAGTACTTC.

V usage is TRBV7-2 and J usage is TRBJ2-1; D uncertain. The CDR3 length is 10 residues. Germline V gives CDR1 SGHTA, CDR2 FQGNSA. The germline V and J ends were trimmed by 1 base and 13 bases, with 5 bases remaining between them. The CDR3 is CASSLDKQFF. The CDR3 nucleotides are TGTGCCAGCAGCTTAGATAAACAGTTCTTC.

This clonotype was detected ten times or more. The chain links TRBV19 to TRBJ1-1, with 7 positions matching TRBD1. V lost 1 base, J lost 3 bases, and 5 bases stayed unmatched. Germline CDR1 LNHDA, CDR2 SQIVND (reference sequence). There are 15 residues in the CDR3. The CDR3 loop reads CASSIGQGGDTEAFF. DNA of the CDR3: TGTGCCAGTAGTATAGGACAGGGTGGAGACACTGAAGCTTTCTTT.

This clonotype was seen repeatedly, ten times or more. The J gene is TRBJ2-7, the V gene TRBV20-1; 7 positions agree with TRBD2. Per the germline V gene, CDR1 is DFQATT and CDR2 is SNEGSKA (reference sequence). This CDR3 is built from 13 residues. The junction had 6 bases not matched to a gene; V was cut back by 5 bases and J by 2 bases. Here the CDR3 reads CSASPGGTYEQYF. The CDR3 DNA sequence: TGCAGTGCTTCTCCCGGGGGGACCTACGAGCAGTACTTC.

This clonotype has just a few counts. The chain is built from TRBV7-2 and TRBJ2-3; 9 bases agree with TRBD1. The length of the CDR3 is 18 residues. Unmatched junction bases numbered 22, after V lost 9 bases and J lost 6 bases. In germline, CDR1 is SGHTA, CDR2 FQGNSA. CDR3 region: CASSIDPPDRGGADTQYF. CDR3 DNA: TGTGCCAGTAGTATAGATCCCCCCGACAGGGGGGGCGCGGATACGCAGTATTTT.

In this sample, this clonotype turned up many times. The chain links TRBV27 to TRBJ2-5; a possible D gene is TRBD2 (7 bases). Germline assignment: CDR1 MNHEY and CDR2 SMNVEV (reference sequence). The V and J ends lost 6 bases and 6 bases respectively, with 20 bases between them. This CDR3 spans 15 amino acids. CDR3 nucleotides: TGTGCCAGCAGCACCAACAGGGAGGGAGGAAAGACCCAGTACTTC. Translating gives CASSTNREGGKTQYF.

The chain uses TRBV5-1 and TRBJ2-3; 11 bases align to TRBD2. After removal of 4 bases from V and 0 bases from J, the junction contained 4 bases not matched to a gene. Germline V gene data show CDR1 as SGHRS and CDR2 as YFSETQ. This CDR3 spans 16 amino acids. CDR3 in amino acids: CASSNRLAGSTDTQYF. As DNA, the CDR3 is TGCGCCAGCAGCAACCGACTAGCGGGAAGCACAGATACGCAGTATTTT.

With respect to this clonotype: At one of its ends the junction is not consistent with the germline gene, which may arise from a read error. The gene calls are TRBV5-1 and TRBJ1-1; D is unresolved. Germline loops: CDR1 SGHRS, CDR2 YFSETQ. The length of the CDR3 is 16 residues. CDR3 coding DNA: TGTGCCAGCAGCTTGAATATTGTAGGGCTGAACACTGAAGCTTTCTTT. This translates into CASSLNIVGLNTEAFF.

The chain couples TRBV9 to TRBJ2-5; 9 bases align to TRBD2. V lost 0 bases to trimming and J lost 3 bases; unmatched junction nucleotides: 9. Germline assignment: CDR1 SGDLS and CDR2 YYNGEE. The length of the CDR3 is 17 residues. In DNA form, the CDR3 reads TGTGCCAGCAGCGTAGGCCTAGCGGGGAGAGTAAAAGAGACCCAGTACTTC. Encoded protein: CASSVGLAGRVKETQYF. The whole variable domain, remainder taken from reference TRBV9 and TRBJ2-5, is DSGVTQTPKHLITATGQRVTLRCSPRSGDLSVYWYQQSLDQGLQFLIQYYNGEERAKGNILERFSAQQFPDLHSELNLSSLELGDSALYFCASSVGLAGRVKETQYFGPGTRLLVL.

This clonotype was counted at least ten times. This chain uses TRBV5-1 with TRBJ2-7; no firm D call. This CDR3 has 13 amino acids. The V gene lost 4 bases and the J gene lost 0 bases, with 8 bases spanning the gap. Germline lookup yields CDR1 SGHRS and CDR2 YFSETQ. The CDR3 region is CASSHSVSYEQYF. In nucleotides, the CDR3 is TGCGCCAGCAGCCACTCGGTCTCCTACGAGCAGTACTTC.

This clonotype was observed a few times. The V and J genes are TRBV6-1 and TRBJ1-1, with D perhaps TRBD1 (5 bases). Per the germline V gene, CDR1 is MNHNS and CDR2 is SASEGT. This CDR3 is built from 16 residues. V lost 5 bases and J lost 0, with 16 bases in between. DNA of the CDR3: TGTGCCAGCAGTTCAACGGGGGGGAGTATGAACACTGAAGCTTTCTTT. It translates to CASSSTGGSMNTEAFF.

This clonotype was recorded many times. The chain couples TRBV7-9 to TRBJ1-1, with 9 positions matching TRBD1. CDR3 length equals 17 residues. With 6 bases clipped from V and 5 bases from J, the junction kept 16 bases outside the gene matches. Germline V gene lookup returns CDR1 SEHNR and CDR2 FQNEAQ (reference sequence). The CDR3 protein is CASRPRGTGTGRTEAFF. The CDR3 nucleotides are TGTGCCAGCAGGCCCAGAGGGACCGGGACAGGGAGGACTGAAGCTTTCTTT.

In this sample, this clonotype turned up many times. V and J are TRBV18 and TRBJ2-7, with D possibly TRBD1 on 7 matching bases. V lost 3 bases and J lost 4, with 13 bases in between. CDR3 length: 14 residues. The germline gives CDR1 KGHSH, CDR2 LQKENI. DNA for the CDR3: TGTGCCAGCTCACCCGCGACAGGGAGGTACGAGCAGTACTTC. Its translation: CASSPATGRYEQYF. Variable domain in full (rest from reference TRBV18 and TRBJ2-7): NAGVMQNPRHLVRRRGQEARLRCSPMKGHSHVYWYRQLPEEGLKFMVYLQKENIIDESGMPKERFSAEFPKEGPSILRIQQVVRGDSAAYFCASSPATGRYEQYFGPGTRLTVT.

Ten or more counts support this clonotype. This sequence joins TRBV11-2 and TRBJ1-2; D might be TRBD1 (6 bases). This CDR3 is built from 14 residues. CDR1 is SGHAT, CDR2 FQNNGV, per germline. Trimming left V 3 bases short and J 8 bases short, with 16 bases between. CDR3 sequence (DNA): TGTGCCAGCAGCTTGGGAGACAGGCCTTGGGGCTACACCTTC. Translated: CASSLGDRPWGYTF. Based on the CDR3 plus reference TRBV11-2 and TRBJ1-2, the full variable domain is EAGVAQSPRYKIIEKRQSVAFWCNPISGHATLYWYQQILGQGPKLLIQFQNNGVVDDSQLPKDRFSAERLKGVDSTLKIQPAKLEDSAVYLCASSLGDRPWGYTFGSGTRLTVV.